This T cell receptor beta chain came from a study of OX40 agonist ivuxolimab in advanced cancers. Some clones are missing from TCRdb's copy, which holds only in-frame ones; the method was immunoSEQ multiplex PCR. This table holds 13,000 or so clones, 80% to 95% found once. Germline loops: CDR1 SGHAT, CDR2 FQNNGV. The germline V and J ends were trimmed by 1 base and 6 bases, with 10 bases remaining between them. The CDR3 has 13 residues. The specimen was CD4+ or CD8+ T cells sorted from blood, collected in a trial of the OX40 agonist ivuxolimab. The V and J genes are TRBV11-2 and TRBJ2-7; TRBD2 is a possible D gene (5 bases). This clonotype was sampled from an adult with an advanced solid tumor such as melanoma, head and neck, liver or kidney cancer. CDR3 in amino acids: CASSLGTLIEQYF. As DNA, the CDR3 is TGTGCCAGCAGCTTAGGGACTCTCATCGAGCAGTACTTC.